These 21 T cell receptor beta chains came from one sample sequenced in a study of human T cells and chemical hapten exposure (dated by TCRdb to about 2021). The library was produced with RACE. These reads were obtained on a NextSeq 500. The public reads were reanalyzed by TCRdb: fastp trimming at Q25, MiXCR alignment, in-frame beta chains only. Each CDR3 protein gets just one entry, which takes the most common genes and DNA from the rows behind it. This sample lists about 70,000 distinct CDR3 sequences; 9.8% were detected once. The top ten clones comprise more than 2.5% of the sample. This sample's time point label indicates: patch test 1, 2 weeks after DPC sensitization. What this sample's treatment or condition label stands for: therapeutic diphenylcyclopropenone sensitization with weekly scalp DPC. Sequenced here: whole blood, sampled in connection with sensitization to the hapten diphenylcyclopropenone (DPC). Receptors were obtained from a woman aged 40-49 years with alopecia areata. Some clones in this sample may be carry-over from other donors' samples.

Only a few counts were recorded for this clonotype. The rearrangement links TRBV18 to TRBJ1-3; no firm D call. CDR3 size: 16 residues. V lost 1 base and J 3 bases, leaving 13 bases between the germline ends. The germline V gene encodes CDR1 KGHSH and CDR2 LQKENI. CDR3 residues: CASSPLPSKLGNTIYF. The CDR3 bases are TGTGCCAGCTCACCACTGCCCTCAAAACTTGGAAACACCATATATTTT. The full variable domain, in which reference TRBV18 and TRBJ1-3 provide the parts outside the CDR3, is NAGVMQNPRHLVRRRGQEARLRCSPMKGHSHVYWYRQLPEEGLKFMVYLQKENIIDESGMPKERFSAEFPKEGPSILRIQQVVRGDSAAYFCASSPLPSKLGNTIYFGEGSWLTVV.

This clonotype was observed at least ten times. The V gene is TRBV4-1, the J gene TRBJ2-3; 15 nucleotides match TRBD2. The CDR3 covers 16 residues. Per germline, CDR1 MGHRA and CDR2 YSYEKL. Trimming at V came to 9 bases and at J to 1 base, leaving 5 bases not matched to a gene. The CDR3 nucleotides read TGCGCCAGTGGACTAGCGGGGGGGTCTGGCACAGATACGCAGTATTTT. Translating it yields CASGLAGGSGTDTQYF.

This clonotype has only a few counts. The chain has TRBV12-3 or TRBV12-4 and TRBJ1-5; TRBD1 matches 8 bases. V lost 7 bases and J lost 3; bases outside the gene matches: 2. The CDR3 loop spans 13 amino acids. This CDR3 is CASTGGYNQPQHF. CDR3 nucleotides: TGTGCCAGCACAGGGGGCTACAATCAGCCCCAGCATTTT.

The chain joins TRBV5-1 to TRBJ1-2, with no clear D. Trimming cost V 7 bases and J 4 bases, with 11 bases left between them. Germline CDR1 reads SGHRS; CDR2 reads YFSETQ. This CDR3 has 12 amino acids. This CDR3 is CASFDTGYGYTF. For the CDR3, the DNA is TGCGCCAGCTTCGACACCGGCTATGGCTACACCTTC.

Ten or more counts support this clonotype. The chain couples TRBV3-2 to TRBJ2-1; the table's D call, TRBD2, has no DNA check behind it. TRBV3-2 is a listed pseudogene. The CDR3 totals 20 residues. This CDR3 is CASSRGPGLAGGCSYNEQFF. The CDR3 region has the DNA TGTGCCAGCAGCCGCGGACCGGGACTAGCGGGGGGCTGCTCCTACAATGAGCAGTTCTTC.

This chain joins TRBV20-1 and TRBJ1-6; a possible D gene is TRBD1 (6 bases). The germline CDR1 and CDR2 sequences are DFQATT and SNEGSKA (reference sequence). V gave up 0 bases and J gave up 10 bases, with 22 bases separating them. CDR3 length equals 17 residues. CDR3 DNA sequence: TGCAGTGCTAGAGACTCTCTCCGGGACACGTCCCGCTCACCCCTCCACTTT. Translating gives CSARDSLRDTSRSPLHF.

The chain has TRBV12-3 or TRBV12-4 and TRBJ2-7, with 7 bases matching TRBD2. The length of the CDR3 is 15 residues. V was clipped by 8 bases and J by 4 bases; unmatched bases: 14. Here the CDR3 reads CASHGGGAGSYEQYF. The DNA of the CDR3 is TGTGCCAGCCATGGTGGAGGAGCGGGGAGTTACGAGCAGTACTTC.

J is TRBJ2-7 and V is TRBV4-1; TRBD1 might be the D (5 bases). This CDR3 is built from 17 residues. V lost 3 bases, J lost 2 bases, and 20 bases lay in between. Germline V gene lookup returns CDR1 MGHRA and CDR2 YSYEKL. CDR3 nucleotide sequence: TGCGCCAGCAGCCAGGGCTCGCCCGCAAAGGGGCCCTACGAGCAGTACTTC. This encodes CASSQGSPAKGPYEQYF.

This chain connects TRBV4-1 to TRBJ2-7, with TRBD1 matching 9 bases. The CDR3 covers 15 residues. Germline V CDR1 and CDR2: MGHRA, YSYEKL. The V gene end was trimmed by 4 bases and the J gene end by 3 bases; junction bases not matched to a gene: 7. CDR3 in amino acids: CASSRQTGGGYEQYF. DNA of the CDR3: TGCGCCAGCAGCCGACAAACAGGGGGCGGCTACGAGCAGTACTTC.

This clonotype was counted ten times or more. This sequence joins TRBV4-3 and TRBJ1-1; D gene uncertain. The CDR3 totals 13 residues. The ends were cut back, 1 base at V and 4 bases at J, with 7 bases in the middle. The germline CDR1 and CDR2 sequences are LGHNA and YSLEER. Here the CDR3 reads CASSQAIFTEAFF. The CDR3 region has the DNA TGCGCCAGCAGCCAAGCCATCTTCACTGAAGCTTTCTTT.

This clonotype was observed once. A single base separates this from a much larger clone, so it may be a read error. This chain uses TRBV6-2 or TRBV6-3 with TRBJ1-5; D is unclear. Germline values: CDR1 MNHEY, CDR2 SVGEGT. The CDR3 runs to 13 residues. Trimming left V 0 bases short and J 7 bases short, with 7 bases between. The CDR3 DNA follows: TGTGCCAGCAGTTACTCGAACAAGCAGCCCCAGCATTTT. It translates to CASSYSNKQPQHF.

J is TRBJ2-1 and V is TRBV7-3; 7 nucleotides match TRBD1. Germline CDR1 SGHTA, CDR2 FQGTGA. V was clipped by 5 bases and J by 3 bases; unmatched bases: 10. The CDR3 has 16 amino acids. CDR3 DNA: TGTGCCAGCAGCCCCACGAGGGCAGGGGGCTACAATGAGCAGTTCTTC. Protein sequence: CASSPTRAGGYNEQFF.

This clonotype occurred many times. CDR3 loop: CASSQDSIWTQETQYF. The CDR3 DNA is TGTGCCAGCAGCCAAGATTCCATTTGGACTCAAGAGACCCAGTACTTC. The chain carries TRBV3-1 and TRBJ2-5, with D possibly being TRBD2 (5 bases). The V gene's germline CDR1 is LGHDT and CDR2 YNNKEL (reference sequence). The CDR3 has 16 amino acids. Trimming pared 0 bases from V and 2 bases from J, leaving 13 bases between.

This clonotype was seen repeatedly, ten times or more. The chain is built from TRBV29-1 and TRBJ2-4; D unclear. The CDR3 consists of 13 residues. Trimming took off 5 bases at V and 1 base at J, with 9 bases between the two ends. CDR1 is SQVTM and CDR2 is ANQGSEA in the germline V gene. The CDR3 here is CSVLFPAKNIQYF. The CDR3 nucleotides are TGCAGCGTTCTGTTCCCGGCCAAAAACATTCAGTACTTC.

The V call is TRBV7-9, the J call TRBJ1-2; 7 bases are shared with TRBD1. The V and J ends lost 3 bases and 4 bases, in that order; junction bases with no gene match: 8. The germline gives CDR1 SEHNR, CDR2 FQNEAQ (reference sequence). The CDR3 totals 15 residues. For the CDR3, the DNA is TGTGCCAGCAGCTTTCCGGACAGGACGTTCTATGGCTACACCTTC. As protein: CASSFPDRTFYGYTF. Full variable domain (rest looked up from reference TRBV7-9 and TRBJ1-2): DTGVSQNPRHKITKRGQNVTFRCDPISEHNRLYWYRQTLGQGPEFLTYFQNEAQLEKSRLLSDRFSAERPKGSFSTLEIQRTEQGDSAMYLCASSFPDRTFYGYTFGSGTRLTVV.

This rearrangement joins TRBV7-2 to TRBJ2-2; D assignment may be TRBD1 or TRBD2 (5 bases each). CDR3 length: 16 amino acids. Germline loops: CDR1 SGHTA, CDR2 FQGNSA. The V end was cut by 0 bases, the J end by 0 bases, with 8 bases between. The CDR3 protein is CASSLAGRANTGELFF. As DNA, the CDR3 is TGTGCCAGCAGCTTAGCGGGGCGGGCGAACACCGGGGAGCTGTTTTTT.

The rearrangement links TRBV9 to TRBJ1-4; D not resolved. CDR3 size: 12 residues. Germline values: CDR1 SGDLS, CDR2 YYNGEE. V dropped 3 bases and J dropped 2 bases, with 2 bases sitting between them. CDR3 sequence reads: CASSGTNEKLFF. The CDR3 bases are TGTGCCAGCAGCGGGACTAATGAAAAACTGTTTTTT.

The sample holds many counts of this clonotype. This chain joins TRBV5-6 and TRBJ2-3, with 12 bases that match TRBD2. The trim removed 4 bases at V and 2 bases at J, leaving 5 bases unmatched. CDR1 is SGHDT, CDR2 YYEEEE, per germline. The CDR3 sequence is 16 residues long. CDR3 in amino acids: CASSPGLAGYTDTQYF. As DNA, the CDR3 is TGTGCCAGCAGCCCCGGACTAGCGGGGTACACAGATACGCAGTATTTT.

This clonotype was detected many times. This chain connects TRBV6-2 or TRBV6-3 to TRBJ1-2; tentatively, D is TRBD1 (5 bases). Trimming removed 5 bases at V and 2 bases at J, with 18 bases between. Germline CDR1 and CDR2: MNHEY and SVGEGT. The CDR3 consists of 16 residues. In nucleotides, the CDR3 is TGTGCCAGCAGTGATATGGGGCGCAGGATCAACTATGGCTACACCTTC. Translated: CASSDMGRRINYGYTF.

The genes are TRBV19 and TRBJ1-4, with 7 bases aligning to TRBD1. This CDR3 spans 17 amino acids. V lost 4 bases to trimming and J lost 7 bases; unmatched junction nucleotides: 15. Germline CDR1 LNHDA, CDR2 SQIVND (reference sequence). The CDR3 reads CASSTFPRGGYSEKLFF. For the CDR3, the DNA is TGTGCCAGTAGTACCTTCCCCAGGGGGGGGTACTCTGAAAAACTGTTTTTT. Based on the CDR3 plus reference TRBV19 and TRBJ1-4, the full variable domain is DGGITQSPKYLFRKEGQNVTLSCEQNLNHDAMYWYRQDPGQGLRLIYYSQIVNDFQKGDIAEGYSVSREKKESFPLTVTSAQKNPTAFYLCASSTFPRGGYSEKLFFGSGTQLSVL.

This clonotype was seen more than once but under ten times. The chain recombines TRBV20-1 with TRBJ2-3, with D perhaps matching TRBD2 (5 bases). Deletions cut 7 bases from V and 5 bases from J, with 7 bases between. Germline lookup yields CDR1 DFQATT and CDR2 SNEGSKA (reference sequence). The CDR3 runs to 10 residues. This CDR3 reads CSGLKDTQYF. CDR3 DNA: TGCAGTGGACTAAAAGATACGCAGTATTTT.